This T cell receptor beta chain was documented in a study of regulatory T cells in long-lasting Graves disease. Study-wide results and limits: Persistent cases favored TRBV28, TRBJ1-2 and TRBJ2-5. Having only a small sample size may have limited accuracy.

Arm-PCR of CDR3 regions and iRepertoire HTBI primers were the basis on which TCR beta libraries were built. Original handling: Across all samples, under 65 TRBV segments and 15 or so TRBJ segments were identified. MiXCR, run by TCRdb on the multiplex PCR reads, gives a single entry per CDR3 protein. The V and J calls here are based on TCRdb, not the publication. The sample carries around 450,000 distinct CDR3 sequences, 20% to 25% recorded once. Documented time point: persistent/refractory GD, antithyroid drugs over 5 years with positive TRAb. The TCR library was made from RNA that had been extracted from PBMCs in TRIzol. Those enrolled as patients came out of an endocrinology department in Xi'an, China. This clonotype appeared a few times. Its antigen is not known. The CDR3 is 18 residues long. J was trimmed by 0 bases and V by 0 bases; bases with no gene match: 5. Per germline, CDR1 SGHTA and CDR2 FQGNSA.

This receptor was identified in a female donor with Graves disease. The specimen was peripheral blood mononuclear cells (PBMCs), collected when the disease was refractory, from a patient treated with antithyroid drugs. V and J are TRBV7-2 and TRBJ2-6; 7 positions match TRBD2. The chain's CDR3 is CASSLAGRAPSGANVLTF. The CDR3 region has the DNA TGTGCCAGCAGCTTAGCGGGGAGGGCCCCCTCTGGGGCCAACGTCCTGACTTTC.